This entry lists 2 T cell receptor beta chains sequenced from one sample in a study of blood T cell repertoires in COVID-19. The protocol was immunoSEQ multiplex PCR, while the TCRdb copy is restricted to in-frame clones and leaves out a portion. The sample lists 250,000 to 350,000 clones, roughly 87% occurring once. The specimen sequenced was peripheral blood. The receptors come from a young man with active or convalescent COVID-19.

J is TRBJ1-3 and V is TRBV13; D might be TRBD1 (6 bases). This CDR3 region has 15 residues. Trimming took off 0 bases at V and 2 bases at J, with 8 bases between the two ends. The V gene's germline CDR1 is PRHDT and CDR2 FYEKMQ (reference sequence). CDR3 sequence: CASSLGDSTGNTIYF. DNA of the CDR3: TGTGCCAGCAGCTTAGGGGACAGCACTGGAAACACCATATATTTT.

This clone was detected a few times. The V and J genes are TRBV7-9 and TRBJ1-2; 9 nucleotides align to TRBD1. The CDR3 runs 15 residues. The germline CDR1 and CDR2 sequences are SEHNR and FQNEAQ (reference sequence). Trimming took 6 bases from V and 5 from J; bases not matched to a gene: 10. The CDR3 nucleotides are TGTGCCAGCAGGAGGGACAGGGCTTTGGATTATGGCTACACCTTC. It codes for CASRRDRALDYGYTF.